A single sample is the source of the 13 T cell receptor beta chains below, sequenced in a study of shared clonotypes between healthy human individuals. Libraries were prepared by immunoSEQ multiplex PCR; TCRdb keeps only in-frame clonotypes and omits some of them. The sample carries 2 million to 2.5 million clones, just over 90% recorded once. Sequences were obtained from naive CD4+ T cells from PBMCs. Documented subset: CD45RA+ positively selected. All receptors come from a man in his late teens or twenties in good health. Some clones in this sample may be carry-over from other donors' samples.

The chain joins TRBV28 to TRBJ2-5; possibly TRBD2 for D (5 bases). The CDR3 is 13 amino acids. The V end was cut by 6 bases, the J end by 6 bases, with 14 bases between. CDR1 and CDR2 (germline): MDHEN, SYDVKM. CDR3 sequence reads: CASRGGLEKTQYF. DNA for the CDR3: TGTGCCAGCAGGGGCGGGTTGGAAAAGACCCAGTACTTC.

The V gene is TRBV9, the J gene TRBJ2-3; 9 bases are shared with TRBD2. The CDR3 is 16 amino acids. J was trimmed by 4 bases and V by 0 bases; bases with no gene match: 6. Germline lookup yields CDR1 SGDLS and CDR2 YYNGEE. CDR3 loop: CASSVEGGRAADTQYF. The CDR3 region has the DNA TGTGCCAGCAGCGTAGAGGGCGGGAGGGCCGCAGATACGCAGTATTTT. Looking up the rest from reference TRBV9 and TRBJ2-3 gives the full variable domain: DSGVTQTPKHLITATGQRVTLRCSPRSGDLSVYWYQQSLDQGLQFLIQYYNGEERAKGNILERFSAQQFPDLHSELNLSSLELGDSALYFCASSVEGGRAADTQYFGPGTRLTVL.

The rearrangement joins TRBV5-5 to TRBJ2-5, with D maybe TRBD1 (6 bases). Looked up from germline, CDR1 is SGHKS and CDR2 is YYEKEE (reference sequence). The CDR3 runs 17 residues. V lost 2 bases and J lost 4, with 21 bases in between. This CDR3 reads CASSLQGPLRKPETQYF. The CDR3 DNA reads TGTGCCAGCAGCTTACAGGGACCCCTGCGGAAACCAGAGACCCAGTACTTC.

The chain joins TRBV5-6 to TRBJ2-5, with D possibly TRBD2 on 5 matching bases. This CDR3 has 13 amino acids. V was shortened by 4 bases and J by 4 bases, with 11 bases between the two germline ends. Germline lookup yields CDR1 SGHDT and CDR2 YYEEEE. CDR3 DNA: TGTGCCAGCAGCGTAGCAGGAGGAGAGACCCAGTACTTC. It yields the protein CASSVAGGETQYF.

This clone is a singleton in its sample. This rearrangement joins TRBV9 to TRBJ1-2; a weak D match, TRBD1 (6 bases). Trimming removed 0 bases at V and 4 bases at J, with 13 bases between. Germline V gene data show CDR1 as SGDLS and CDR2 as YYNGEE. The CDR3 extends over 15 amino acids. The CDR3 DNA sequence: TGTGCCAGCAGCGTAGTCCCACAGGGTTCCTATGGCTACACCTTC. Its translation is CASSVVPQGSYGYTF.

The rearrangement links TRBV30 to TRBJ2-3; a possible D gene is TRBD1 (5 bases). The CDR3 is 16 residues long. Germline CDR1 is GTSNPN and CDR2 is SVGIG (reference sequence). Trimming left V 3 bases short and J 2 bases short, with 18 bases between. The CDR3 nucleotides are TGTGCCTGGAGGCCGACAATCAGGGCGGACACAGATACGCAGTATTTT. It encodes CAWRPTIRADTDTQYF.

This chain connects TRBV6-5 to TRBJ2-7; TRBD2 aligns across 7 bases. This CDR3 has 15 amino acids. The junction had 14 bases not matched to a gene; V was cut back by 6 bases and J by 6 bases. The germline V gene has CDR1 MNHEY and CDR2 SVGAGI. The CDR3 loop reads CASSPMGGLKAEQYF. Here the CDR3 DNA reads TGTGCCAGCAGCCCGATGGGGGGGTTAAAGGCCGAGCAGTACTTC.

This clone was recorded only once. The J gene is TRBJ2-1, the V gene TRBV5-1; 7 bases align to TRBD2. The CDR3 consists of 17 residues. The V segment lost 9 bases and the J segment 0 bases; nucleotides outside the gene matches: 15. Per germline, CDR1 SGHRS and CDR2 YFSETQ. The CDR3 nucleotides are TGCGCCACCACTCGATCTAGCGGCCTGTACTCCTACAATGAGCAGTTCTTC. It specifies CATTRSSGLYSYNEQFF.

The chain couples TRBV7-9 to TRBJ1-2; 8 bases are a match to TRBD1. The V and J ends lost 1 base and 2 bases, in that order; junction bases with no gene match: 6. Looked up from germline, CDR1 is SEHNR and CDR2 is FQNEAQ (reference sequence). The CDR3 is 16 residues long. DNA for the CDR3: TGTGCCAGCAGCTTAGGACGGACAGGGTCAAACTATGGCTACACCTTC. It translates to CASSLGRTGSNYGYTF.

This clone was seen just once. The genes are TRBV19 and TRBJ2-2; 15 positions match TRBD2. Germline assignment: CDR1 LNHDA and CDR2 SQIVND (reference sequence). This CDR3 has 17 amino acids. V trimming: 5 bases; J trimming: 4 bases; junction bases outside the gene matches: 5. CDR3 coding DNA: TGTGCCAGTAGTCTGGGGACTAGCGGGAGGCTCACCGGGGAGCTGTTTTTT. Translation: CASSLGTSGRLTGELFF.

As concerns this clone: Germline and junction disagree at one end, which may indicate a read error. The rearrangement joins TRBV10-3 to TRBJ1-1; D gene unclear. The V gene's germline CDR1 is ENHRY and CDR2 SYGVKD. This CDR3 contains 14 residues. The CDR3 sequence is CTISDPSLNTEAFF. In DNA, the CDR3 is TGTACCATCAGTGACCCCTCCCTGAACACTGAAGCTTTCTTT.

V usage is TRBV5-6 and J usage is TRBJ1-1; the D gene is possibly TRBD1 (5 bases). The length of the CDR3 is 16 residues. Germline V gene data show CDR1 as SGHDT and CDR2 as YYEEEE. Trimming left V 3 bases short and J 5 bases short, with 20 bases between. DNA of the CDR3: TGTGCCAGCAGCTCCCCCGGGACCGGGGAGAGGACTGAAGCTTTCTTT. This gives the protein CASSSPGTGERTEAFF.

This chain connects TRBV4-3 to TRBJ1-5; no clear D. The CDR3 covers 15 residues. Per the germline V gene, CDR1 is LGHNA and CDR2 is YSLEER. The V end was cut by 2 bases, the J end by 2 bases, with 10 bases between. In nucleotides, the CDR3 is TGCGCCAGCAGCCAAATGGCTACGGGCAATCAGCCCCAGCATTTT. Encoded protein: CASSQMATGNQPQHF.